The 16 T cell receptor beta chains below come from one sample, sequenced in a study of blood T cell repertoires in COVID-19. Profiled with immunoSEQ multiplex PCR; TCRdb holds only in-frame clones, not every one. The sample holds about 150,000 clones, 85% to 90% seen once. Sequencing input: peripheral blood. These TCRs come from a man in his 60s with active or convalescent COVID-19.

The V call is TRBV28, the J call TRBJ2-5, with a weak D call TRBD2 (7 bases). The CDR3 extends over 14 amino acids. The germline gives CDR1 MDHEN, CDR2 SYDVKM. The germline V and J ends were trimmed by 7 bases and 4 bases, with 16 bases remaining between them. DNA of the CDR3: TGTGCCAGCACCTCGGGGGGCCAGAGAGAGACCCAGTACTTC. This sequence encodes CASTSGGQRETQYF.

The chain uses TRBV7-9 and TRBJ2-2; 12 nucleotides match TRBD1. From germline, CDR1 is SEHNR and CDR2 FQNEAQ (reference sequence). Trimming cost V 7 bases and J 7 bases; bases outside gene matches: 10. CDR3 size: 16 residues. The CDR3 DNA reads as TGTGCCAGCACCTCCTGGGACAGGGGGCCCGGCGGGGAGCTGTTTTTT. Translated, it gives CASTSWDRGPGGELFF.

The chain couples TRBV29-1 to TRBJ1-1; tentative D call: TRBD1 (5 bases). Germline CDR1 and CDR2: SQVTM and ANQGSEA. The CDR3 length is 13 residues. Trimming removed 6 bases from V and 1 base from J, with 12 bases in between. The CDR3 sequence: CSVDVRANTEAFF. CDR3 nucleotide sequence: TGCAGCGTAGACGTCAGGGCGAACACTGAAGCTTTCTTT.

The chain employs TRBV27 and TRBJ2-5; 9 bases fit TRBD1. Germline V gives CDR1 MNHEY, CDR2 SMNVEV (reference sequence). V lost 4 bases, J lost 3 bases, and 12 bases stayed unmatched. The length of the CDR3 is 17 residues. In DNA, the CDR3 is TGTGCCAGCAGTTCCGGGACAGGGATGAGGTGGGAAGAGACCCAGTACTTC. This translates into CASSSGTGMRWEETQYF.

The CDR3 sequence: CASSPQGVSTDTQYF. The CDR3, as DNA: TGTGCCAGCAGCCCACAGGGGGTGAGCACAGATACGCAGTATTTT. This rearrangement joins TRBV6-2 or TRBV6-3 to TRBJ2-3; 8 bases agree with TRBD1. Germline CDR1 MNHEY, CDR2 SVGEGT. The length of the CDR3 is 15 residues. V lost 6 bases to trimming and J lost 0 bases; unmatched junction nucleotides: 5.

This clone was recorded once. The gene calls are TRBV5-1 and TRBJ2-7, with 7 bases aligning to TRBD2. The germline V gene has CDR1 SGHRS and CDR2 YFSETQ. This CDR3 spans 12 amino acids. Trimming took 3 bases from V and 7 from J; bases not matched to a gene: 4. CDR3 sequence (DNA): TGCGCCAGCAGCTCGACAGCGGGGGAGCAGTACTTC. It translates to CASSSTAGEQYF.

This clone was seen a single time. This chain joins TRBV5-1 and TRBJ2-1; 7 nucleotides line up with TRBD2. Germline loops: CDR1 SGHRS, CDR2 YFSETQ. CDR3 length: 14 amino acids. The V gene end was trimmed by 4 bases and the J gene end by 6 bases; junction bases not matched to a gene: 7. CDR3 loop: CASSVGTTANEQFF. The DNA for the CDR3 is TGCGCCAGCAGCGTCGGGACTACGGCCAATGAGCAGTTCTTC.

The V call is TRBV19, the J call TRBJ2-5; 11 nucleotides agree with TRBD2. The CDR3 covers 16 residues. CDR1 LNHDA and CDR2 SQIVND come from the germline V gene (reference sequence). The ends lost 5 bases at V and 5 bases at J; junction bases unmatched: 10. The CDR3 is CASSPPGLAARETQYF. The CDR3 nucleotides read TGTGCCAGTAGTCCCCCGGGACTAGCGGCCCGCGAGACCCAGTACTTC.

Only a few counts were recorded for this clone. This sequence joins TRBV19 and TRBJ1-5; TRBD1 agrees at 7 bases. J lost 4 bases, V lost 5 bases, and 5 bases had no gene match. The CDR3 covers 14 residues. The germline V gene encodes CDR1 LNHDA and CDR2 SQIVND (reference sequence). The CDR3 nucleotides are TGTGCCAGTAGTTTCCAACAGGGGAATCAGCCCCAGCATTTT. Translated, it gives CASSFQQGNQPQHF.

This sequence joins TRBV24-1 and TRBJ2-2, with 9 bases identical to TRBD1. CDR1 is KGHDR, CDR2 SFDVKD, per germline. This CDR3 is 18 amino acids long. The trim removed 5 bases at V and 5 bases at J, leaving 14 bases unmatched. The CDR3 DNA reads as TGTGCCACCAGTGGGGGGGACAGGGCGGCGGGAGATACCGGGGAGCTGTTTTTT. Its protein is CATSGGDRAAGDTGELFF.

V gene TRBV7-2 combines with J gene TRBJ1-2, with TRBD1 identical over 7 bases. CDR3 length equals 15 residues. V was clipped by 1 base and J by 5 bases; unmatched bases: 7. Germline V gives CDR1 SGHTA, CDR2 FQGNSA. The CDR3 DNA follows: TGTGCCAGCAGCTTAGGACAGGGTGGGGGATATGGCTACACCTTC. Translated, it gives CASSLGQGGGYGYTF.

CDR3 DNA: TGCGCCAGCAGCCCCGAGGGGGCGGGAGGGGAATTATACAATGAGCAGTTCTTC. This encodes CASSPEGAGGELYNEQFF. V usage is TRBV5-1 and J usage is TRBJ2-1; TRBD2 aligns across 9 bases. Germline V CDR1 and CDR2: SGHRS, YFSETQ. Unmatched junction bases numbered 15, after V lost 4 bases and J lost 4 bases. This CDR3 has 18 amino acids.

The J gene is TRBJ1-4, the V gene TRBV5-6; TRBD1 matches 9 bases. The CDR3 is 15 residues long. Unmatched junction bases numbered 8, after V lost 4 bases and J lost 7 bases. Germline assignment: CDR1 SGHDT and CDR2 YYEEEE. CDR3 coding DNA: TGTGCCAGCAGCCCGGGACAGGGTATGGGTGAAAAACTGTTTTTT. Translating it yields CASSPGQGMGEKLFF.

V and J are TRBV15 and TRBJ1-1, with D maybe TRBD1 (6 bases). Germline V gives CDR1 LNHNV, CDR2 YYDKDF (reference sequence). This CDR3 contains 15 residues. V was pared by 5 bases and J by 0 bases, with 13 bases between. The CDR3 region is CATSGNRVLNTEAFF. CDR3 coding DNA: TGTGCCACCAGCGGAAACAGGGTATTGAACACTGAAGCTTTCTTT.

CDR3 DNA: TGTGCCAGCAGCTTCCAGCGGGACCAGTACGAGCAGTACTTC. Its translation: CASSFQRDQYEQYF. The chain couples TRBV7-2 to TRBJ2-7; 7 bases are shared with TRBD2. The germline gives CDR1 SGHTA, CDR2 FQGNSA. The CDR3 contains 14 residues. V lost 3 bases, J lost 4 bases, and 6 bases stayed unmatched.

This clone was seen a few times. The chain combines TRBV6-5 with TRBJ1-2; D ambiguous. V gave up 8 bases and J gave up 6 bases, with 19 bases separating them. The CDR3 covers 14 residues. Germline CDR1 is MNHEY and CDR2 is SVGAGI. The CDR3 nucleotides read TGTGCCAGCTCCCCTGAGCAATTCCAAAATGGCTACACCTTC. It yields the protein CASSPEQFQNGYTF.